Described below is a single TCR beta chain sequence and its context. The CDR3 is made up of 13 amino acids. Germline V gene data show CDR1 as LNHDA and CDR2 as SQIVND (reference sequence). The ends were cut back, 5 bases at V and 4 bases at J, with 11 bases in the middle. The sample belongs to a study of blood T cell repertoires in COVID-19. On the study more broadly: COVID-19 samples from acute and convalescent phases originated in the United States, Italy and Spain. The analysed material was cDNA or gDNA that came from T cells, B-cell-depleted T cells, or PBMCs.

How the authors handled the data: Estimates of nucleated cell counts were drawn from the amplification of reference gene primers. Generated by immunoSEQ multiplex PCR, the TCRdb table keeps only in-frame clones and is missing some. That table is the source of V, J and clone size, and D and trimming were worked out from the DNA. The sample carries around 130,000 clones, less than 90% recorded once. The rearrangement links TRBV19 to TRBJ1-2; D gene unclear. This sequence originates from a man aged 55 to 69 with acute or convalescent COVID-19. Sequenced input: peripheral blood. The CDR3 here is CASSPGVGYGYTF. The CDR3 DNA reads as TGTGCCAGTAGTCCCGGGGTTGGCTATGGCTACACCTTC.